This T cell receptor (beta chain) was captured by sequencing in a study of OX40 agonist ivuxolimab in advanced cancers. Study background: Patients were treated with ivuxolimab, an agonistic anti-OX40 (CD134) antibody. Patients receiving dose escalation had hepatocellular carcinoma, melanoma, renal cell or head and neck cancer. The study, taken as a whole, reports: Dosing at 0.1 to 3.0 mg/kg was accompanied by clonal expansion of CD4+ and CD8+ blood T cells by week 6.

On this clone itself: The antigen remains unidentified.

TCRdb keeps only in-frame clones here, not all; method: immunoSEQ multiplex PCR. The repertoire holds tens of thousands of clones, with about 90% as singletons. The CDR3 extends over 14 amino acids. Germline V gene lookup returns CDR1 SGHNT and CDR2 YENEEA. The V and J ends lost 4 bases and 5 bases, in that order; junction bases with no gene match: 4. This receptor was identified in an adult with an advanced solid tumor such as melanoma, head and neck, liver or kidney cancer. The chain joins TRBV11-3 to TRBJ2-5; TRBD1 aligns across 10 bases. The input for sequencing was CD4+ or CD8+ T cells sorted from blood, taken in a trial of the OX40 agonist ivuxolimab. For the CDR3, the DNA is TGTGCCAGCAGCTGGGGACAGGGGTCGGAGACCCAGTACTTC. Translating gives CASSWGQGSETQYF.